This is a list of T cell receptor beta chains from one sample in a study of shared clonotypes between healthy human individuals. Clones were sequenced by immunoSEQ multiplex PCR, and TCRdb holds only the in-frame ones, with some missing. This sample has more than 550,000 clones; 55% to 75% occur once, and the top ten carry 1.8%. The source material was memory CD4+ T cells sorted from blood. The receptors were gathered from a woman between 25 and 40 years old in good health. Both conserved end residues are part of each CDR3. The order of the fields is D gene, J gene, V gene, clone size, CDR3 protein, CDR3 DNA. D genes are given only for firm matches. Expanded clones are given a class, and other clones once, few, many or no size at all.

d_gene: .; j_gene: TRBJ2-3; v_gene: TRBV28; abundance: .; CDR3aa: CASSPSDSTGDTQYF; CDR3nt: TGTGCCAGCAGTCCCTCGGACAGTACTGGGGATACGCAGTATTTT
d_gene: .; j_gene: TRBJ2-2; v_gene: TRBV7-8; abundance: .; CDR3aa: CASSSGNANTGELFF; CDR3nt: TGTGCCAGCAGTTCCGGGAACGCGAACACCGGGGAGCTGTTTTTT
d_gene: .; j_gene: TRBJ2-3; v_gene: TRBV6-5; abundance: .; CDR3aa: CASATSRGTDTQYF; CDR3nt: TGTGCCAGCGCAACTAGCCGGGGCACAGATACGCAGTATTTT
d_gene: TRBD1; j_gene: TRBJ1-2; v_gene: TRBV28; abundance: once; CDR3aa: CASSLWDRSYGYTF; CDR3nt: TGTGCCAGCAGTTTATGGGACAGGTCCTATGGCTACACCTTC
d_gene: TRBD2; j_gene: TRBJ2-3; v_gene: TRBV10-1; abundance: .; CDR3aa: CASSAQLAGVADTQYF; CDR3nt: TGCGCCAGCAGCGCCCAACTAGCGGGAGTGGCAGATACGCAGTATTTT
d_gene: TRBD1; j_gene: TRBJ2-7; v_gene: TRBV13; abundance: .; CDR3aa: CASSWGTGGGEQYF; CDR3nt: TGTGCCAGCAGCTGGGGGACAGGGGGCGGTGAGCAGTACTTC
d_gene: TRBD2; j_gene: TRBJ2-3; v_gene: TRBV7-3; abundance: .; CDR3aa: CASSLMAASGSTDTQYF; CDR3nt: TGTGCCAGCAGCTTAATGGCCGCTAGCGGAAGCACAGATACGCAGTATTTT
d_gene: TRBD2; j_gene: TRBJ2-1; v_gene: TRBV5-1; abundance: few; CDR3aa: CASGPGTSGIEQFF; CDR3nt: TGCGCCAGCGGCCCCGGGACTAGCGGCATTGAGCAGTTCTTC
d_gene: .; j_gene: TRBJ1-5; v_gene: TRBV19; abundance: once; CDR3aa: CASSLLLGSNQPQHF; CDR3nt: TGTGCCAGTAGCTTATTACTGGGGAGCAATCAGCCCCAGCATTTT
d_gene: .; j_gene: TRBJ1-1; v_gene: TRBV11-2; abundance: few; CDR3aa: CASSSEGVMNTEAFF; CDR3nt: TGTGCCAGCAGCTCGGAAGGGGTTATGAACACTGAAGCTTTCTTT
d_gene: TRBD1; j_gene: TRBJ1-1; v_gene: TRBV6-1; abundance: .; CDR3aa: CASSEFQGATMNTEAFF; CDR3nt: TGTGCCAGCAGTGAATTCCAGGGGGCTACTATGAACACTGAAGCTTTCTTT
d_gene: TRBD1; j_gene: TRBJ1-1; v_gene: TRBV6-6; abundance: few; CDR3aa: CASSEGQGGNTEAFF; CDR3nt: TGTGCCAGCAGTGAGGGACAGGGTGGGAACACTGAAGCTTTCTTT
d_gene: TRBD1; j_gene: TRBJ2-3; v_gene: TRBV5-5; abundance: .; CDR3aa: CASSSKGARGTDTQYF; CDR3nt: TGTGCCAGCAGCTCCAAGGGGGCGCGGGGCACAGATACGCAGTATTTT
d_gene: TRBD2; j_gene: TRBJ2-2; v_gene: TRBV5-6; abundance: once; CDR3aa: CASSLTFSGGATGELFF; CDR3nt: TGTGCCAGCAGCTTAACGTTTAGCGGGGGGGCCACCGGGGAGCTGTTTTTT
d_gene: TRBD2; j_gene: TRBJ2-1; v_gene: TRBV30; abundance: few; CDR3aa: CACPTPGLAGGREQFF; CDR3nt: TGTGCCTGTCCTACCCCGGGACTAGCGGGAGGGCGTGAGCAGTTCTTC
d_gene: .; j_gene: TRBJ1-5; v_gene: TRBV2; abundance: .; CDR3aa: CASSDRVSSNQPQHF; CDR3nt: TGTGCCAGCAGTGACAGGGTTAGTAGCAATCAGCCCCAGCATTTT
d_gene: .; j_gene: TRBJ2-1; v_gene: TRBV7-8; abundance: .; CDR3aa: CASSLGPSYNEQFF; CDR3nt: TGTGCCAGCAGCTTAGGGCCCTCCTACAATGAGCAGTTCTTC
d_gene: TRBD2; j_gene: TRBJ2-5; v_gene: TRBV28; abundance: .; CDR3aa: CASSSTGTSGRVSQYF; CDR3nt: TGTGCCAGCAGTTCGACCGGGACTAGCGGGAGGGTGAGCCAGTACTTC
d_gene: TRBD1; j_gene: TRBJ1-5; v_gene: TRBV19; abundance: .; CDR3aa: CASSKDRGSNQPQHF; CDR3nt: TGTGCCAGTAGCAAAGACAGGGGTAGCAATCAGCCCCAGCATTTT
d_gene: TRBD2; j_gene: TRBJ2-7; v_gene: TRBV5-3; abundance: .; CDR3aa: CARSLFCGSHEQYF; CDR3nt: TGTGCCAGAAGCTTGTTCTGCGGGAGCCACGAGCAGTACTTC
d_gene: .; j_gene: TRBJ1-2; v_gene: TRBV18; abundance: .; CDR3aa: CASSPSGDGYTF; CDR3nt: TGTGCCAGCTCACCTTCAGGGGATGGCTACACCTTC
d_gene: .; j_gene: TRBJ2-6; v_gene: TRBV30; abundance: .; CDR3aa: CAWSATGANVLTF; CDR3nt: TGTGCCTGGAGTGCCACTGGGGCCAACGTCCTGACTTTC
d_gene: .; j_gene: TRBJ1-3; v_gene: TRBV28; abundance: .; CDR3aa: CASSEGVWSGGNTIYF; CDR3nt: TGTGCCAGCAGTGAGGGCGTTTGGTCAGGCGGAAACACCATATATTTT
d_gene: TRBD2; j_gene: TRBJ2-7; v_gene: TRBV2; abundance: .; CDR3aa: CASSEAGLQLGEQYF; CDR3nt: TGTGCCAGCAGTGAAGCGGGACTACAGCTGGGGGAGCAGTACTTC
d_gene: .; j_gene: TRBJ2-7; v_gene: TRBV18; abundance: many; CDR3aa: CASSRLNRYEQYF; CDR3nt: TGTGCCAGCTCACGACTAAACAGGTACGAGCAGTACTTC
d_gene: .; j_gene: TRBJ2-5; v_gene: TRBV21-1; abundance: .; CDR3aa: CASSIFFETQYF; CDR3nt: TGTGCCAGCAGCATCTTTTTTGAGACCCAGTACTTC
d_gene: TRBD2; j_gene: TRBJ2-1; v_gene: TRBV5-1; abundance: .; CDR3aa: CASNPGLAENNEQFF; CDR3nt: TGCGCCAGCAACCCGGGACTAGCGGAGAACAATGAGCAGTTCTTC
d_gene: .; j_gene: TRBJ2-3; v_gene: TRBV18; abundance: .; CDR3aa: CASSETTQGTDTQYF; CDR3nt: TGTGCCAGCTCAGAGACAACCCAAGGCACAGATACGCAGTATTTT
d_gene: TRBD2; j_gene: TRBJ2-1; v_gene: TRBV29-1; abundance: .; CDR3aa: CSVEREAGNEQFF; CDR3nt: TGCAGCGTTGAGCGGGAGGCGGGAAATGAGCAGTTCTTC
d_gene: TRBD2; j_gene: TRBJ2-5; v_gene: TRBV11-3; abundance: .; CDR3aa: CASSFVTGGETQYF; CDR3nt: TGTGCCAGCAGCTTTGTAACGGGAGGAGAGACCCAGTACTTC
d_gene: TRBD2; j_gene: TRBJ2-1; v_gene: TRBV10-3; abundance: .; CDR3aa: CAISRLAESSYNEQFF; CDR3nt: TGTGCCATCAGCAGACTAGCGGAGAGCTCCTACAATGAGCAGTTCTTC
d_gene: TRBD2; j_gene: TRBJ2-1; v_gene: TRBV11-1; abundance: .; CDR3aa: CASSSSGRRSYNEQFF; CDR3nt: TGTGCCAGCAGCTCCAGCGGGAGGAGGTCCTACAATGAGCAGTTCTTC
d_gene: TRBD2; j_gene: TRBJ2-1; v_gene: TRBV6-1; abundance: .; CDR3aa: CASMLSGGYNEQFF; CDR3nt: TGTGCCAGCATGTTGAGCGGGGGCTACAATGAGCAGTTCTTC
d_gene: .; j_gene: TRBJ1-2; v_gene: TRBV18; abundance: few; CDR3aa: CASSPGREGGYTF; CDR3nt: TGTGCCAGCTCACCCGGACGGGAAGGTGGCTACACCTTC
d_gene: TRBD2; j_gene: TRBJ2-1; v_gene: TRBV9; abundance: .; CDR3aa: CASSSRSAGGLGNEQFF; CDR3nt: TGTGCCAGCAGCTCTCGGTCCGCGGGAGGGCTGGGTAATGAGCAGTTCTTC
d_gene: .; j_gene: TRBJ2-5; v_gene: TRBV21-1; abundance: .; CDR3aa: CASSKERTGHLWAQYF; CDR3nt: TGTGCCAGCAGCAAAGAGCGGACAGGGCATCTATGGGCCCAGTACTTC
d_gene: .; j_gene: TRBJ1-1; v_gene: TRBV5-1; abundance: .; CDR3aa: CASSLDWSTEAFF; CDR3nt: TGCGCCAGCAGCTTGGATTGGAGCACTGAAGCTTTCTTT
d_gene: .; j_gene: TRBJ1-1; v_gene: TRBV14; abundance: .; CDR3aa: CASSQEAGISEAFF; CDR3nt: TGTGCCAGCAGCCAAGAGGCAGGGATTAGTGAAGCTTTCTTT
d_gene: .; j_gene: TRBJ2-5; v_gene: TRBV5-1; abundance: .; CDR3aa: CASSLVGGSGQETQYF; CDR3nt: TGCGCCAGCAGCTTGGTGGGAGGATCGGGTCAAGAGACCCAGTACTTC
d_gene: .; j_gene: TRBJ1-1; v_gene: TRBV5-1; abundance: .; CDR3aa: CASSLPGAGLEAFF; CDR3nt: TGCGCCAGCAGCCTACCCGGGGCAGGCCTCGAGGCTTTCTTT
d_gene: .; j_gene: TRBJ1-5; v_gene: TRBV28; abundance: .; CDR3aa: CASSRTAVSQHF; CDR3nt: TGTGCCAGCAGCCGAACTGCCGTGTCCCAGCATTTT
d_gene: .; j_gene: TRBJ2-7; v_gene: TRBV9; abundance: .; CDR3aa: CASSVDLAGYEQYF; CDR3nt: TGTGCCAGCAGCGTAGATTTGGCAGGATACGAGCAGTACTTC
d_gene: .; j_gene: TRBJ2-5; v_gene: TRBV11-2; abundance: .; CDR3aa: CASSPGTPKFETQYF; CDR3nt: TGTGCCAGCAGCCCCGGGACCCCGAAATTTGAGACCCAGTACTTC
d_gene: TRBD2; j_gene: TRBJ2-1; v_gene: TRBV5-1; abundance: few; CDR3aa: CASSRTSGSYNEQFF; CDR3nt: TGCGCCAGCAGCCGGACTAGCGGGAGCTACAATGAGCAGTTCTTC
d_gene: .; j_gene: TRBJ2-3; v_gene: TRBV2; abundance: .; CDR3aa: CASSVERTSTDTQYF; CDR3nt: TGTGCCAGCAGTGTAGAGCGGACTAGCACAGATACGCAGTATTTT
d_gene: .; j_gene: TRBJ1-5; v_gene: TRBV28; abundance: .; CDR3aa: CASGPLGRNQPQHF; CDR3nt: TGTGCCAGCGGCCCCCTGGGGCGGAATCAGCCCCAGCATTTT
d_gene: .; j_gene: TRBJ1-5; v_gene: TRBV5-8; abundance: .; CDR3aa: CASSLVVRIRQPQHF; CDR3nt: TGTGCCAGCAGCTTGGTGGTCAGGATCCGTCAGCCCCAGCATTTT
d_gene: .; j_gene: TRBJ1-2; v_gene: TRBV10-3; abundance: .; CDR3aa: CAITAGKYGYTF; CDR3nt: TGTGCCATTACCGCCGGGAAATATGGCTACACCTTC
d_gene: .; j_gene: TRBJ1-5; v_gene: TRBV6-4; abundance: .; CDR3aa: CASSQTEDQPQHF; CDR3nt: TGTGCCAGCAGTCAGACAGAGGATCAGCCCCAGCATTTT
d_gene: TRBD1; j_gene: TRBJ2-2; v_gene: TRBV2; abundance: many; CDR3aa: CASSSGTGSGELFF; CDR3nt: TGTGCCAGCAGTTCCGGGACAGGGTCCGGGGAGCTGTTTTTT
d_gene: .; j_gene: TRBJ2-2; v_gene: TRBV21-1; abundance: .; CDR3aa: CASSKSPRGFGVLTGELFF; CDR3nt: TGTGCCAGCAGCAAGAGTCCGAGGGGTTTTGGCGTACTCACCGGGGAGCTGTTTTTT
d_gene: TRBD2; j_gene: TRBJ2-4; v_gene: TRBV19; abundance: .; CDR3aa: CASSIGGSQNIQYF; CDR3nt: TGTGCCAGTAGTATCGGGGGGTCTCAAAACATTCAGTACTTC
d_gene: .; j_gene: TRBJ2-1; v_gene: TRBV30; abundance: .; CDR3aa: CAWSVLEGVNEQFF; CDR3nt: TGTGCCTGGAGTGTACTTGAGGGGGTGAATGAGCAGTTCTTC